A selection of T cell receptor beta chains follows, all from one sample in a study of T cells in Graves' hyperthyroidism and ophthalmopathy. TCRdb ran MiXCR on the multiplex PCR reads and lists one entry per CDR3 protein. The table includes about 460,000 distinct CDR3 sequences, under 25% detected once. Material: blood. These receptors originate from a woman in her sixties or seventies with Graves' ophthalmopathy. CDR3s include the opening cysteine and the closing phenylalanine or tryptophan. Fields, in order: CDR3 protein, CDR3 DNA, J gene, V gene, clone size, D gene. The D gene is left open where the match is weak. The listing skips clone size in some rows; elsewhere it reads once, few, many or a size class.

CDR3aa: CASSTGPTGGYTF
CDR3nt: TGTGCCAGCAGCACCGGACCCACCGGGGGCTACACCTTC
j_gene: TRBJ1-2
v_gene: TRBV12-3/TRBV12-4
abundance: many
d_gene: .

CDR3aa: CASSVRQGINEKLFF
CDR3nt: TGTGCCAGCAGCGTTCGACAGGGAATAAATGAAAAACTGTTTTTT
j_gene: TRBJ1-4
v_gene: TRBV7-8
abundance: many
d_gene: TRBD1

CDR3aa: CASSQVHRGEDTGELFF
CDR3nt: TGCGCCAGCAGCCAAGTCCACAGGGGCGAGGACACCGGGGAGCTGTTTTTT
j_gene: TRBJ2-2
v_gene: TRBV4-3
abundance: once
d_gene: TRBD1

CDR3aa: CASSQDFVSPQHF
CDR3nt: TGCGCCAGCAGCCAAGATTTCGTTTCGCCCCAGCATTTT
j_gene: TRBJ1-5
v_gene: TRBV4-1
abundance: few
d_gene: .

CDR3aa: CASMGQDNTDTQYF
CDR3nt: TGCGCCAGCATGGGGCAGGATAACACAGATACGCAGTATTTT
j_gene: TRBJ2-3
v_gene: TRBV10-2
abundance: once
d_gene: .

CDR3aa: CASSFGGAPGTQYF
CDR3nt: TGTGCCAGCAGTTTTGGGGGGGCCCCAGGGACCCAGTACTTC
j_gene: TRBJ2-5
v_gene: TRBV12-3/TRBV12-4
abundance: .
d_gene: .

CDR3aa: CASSRQSSSYNEQFF
CDR3nt: TGTGCCAGCAGTAGACAGTCCAGCTCCTACAATGAGCAGTTCTTC
j_gene: TRBJ2-1
v_gene: TRBV6-1
abundance: few
d_gene: .

CDR3aa: CSARDSQGAFGNTIYF
CDR3nt: TGCAGTGCTAGAGATAGCCAGGGGGCGTTTGGAAACACCATATATTTT
j_gene: TRBJ1-3
v_gene: TRBV20-1
abundance: .
d_gene: TRBD1

CDR3aa: CSARVGGRDYGYTF
CDR3nt: TGCAGTGCTAGAGTGGGGGGGCGCGACTATGGCTACACCTTC
j_gene: TRBJ1-2
v_gene: TRBV20-1
abundance: .
d_gene: .

CDR3aa: CASNWVNSNQPQHF
CDR3nt: TGTGCCAGTAATTGGGTGAATAGCAATCAGCCCCAGCATTTT
j_gene: TRBJ1-5
v_gene: TRBV19
abundance: few
d_gene: .

CDR3aa: CSARPLAVLSYEQYF
CDR3nt: TGCAGTGCTAGACCCCTGGCGGTCCTCTCCTACGAGCAGTACTTC
j_gene: TRBJ2-7
v_gene: TRBV20-1
abundance: .
d_gene: .

CDR3aa: CASSPTGAGTGELFF
CDR3nt: TGTGCCAGCAGTCCAACAGGGGCGGGGACCGGGGAGCTGTTTTTT
j_gene: TRBJ2-2
v_gene: TRBV6-1
abundance: .
d_gene: .

CDR3aa: CASSQDLGGEGQPQHF
CDR3nt: TGCGCCAGCAGCCAAGATTTGGGGGGCGAGGGGCAGCCCCAGCATTTT
j_gene: TRBJ1-5
v_gene: TRBV4-3
abundance: .
d_gene: .

CDR3aa: CASTGQGDGSTEAFF
CDR3nt: TGTGCCAGTACGGGACAGGGGGACGGCAGCACTGAAGCTTTCTTT
j_gene: TRBJ1-1
v_gene: TRBV6-1
abundance: .
d_gene: TRBD1

CDR3aa: CASSVGKQGRLTEAFF
CDR3nt: TGTGCCAGCAGCGTCGGAAAACAGGGGCGTCTAACTGAAGCTTTCTTT
j_gene: TRBJ1-1
v_gene: TRBV9
abundance: many
d_gene: TRBD1

CDR3aa: CASSGGAIEQYF
CDR3nt: TGCGCCAGCAGCGGGGGAGCTATAGAGCAGTACTTC
j_gene: TRBJ2-7
v_gene: TRBV5-1
abundance: .
d_gene: .

CDR3aa: CASSEGLAGVFGELFF
CDR3nt: TGTGCCAGCAGTGAAGGACTAGCGGGAGTATTCGGGGAGCTGTTTTTT
j_gene: TRBJ2-2
v_gene: TRBV2
abundance: many
d_gene: TRBD2

CDR3aa: CSVIAGSIYNEQFF
CDR3nt: TGCAGCGTTATTGCGGGATCGATCTACAATGAGCAGTTCTTC
j_gene: TRBJ2-1
v_gene: TRBV29-1
abundance: few
d_gene: .

CDR3aa: CASCPGTDYSNQPQHF
CDR3nt: TGCGCCAGCTGCCCCGGGACAGATTATAGCAATCAGCCCCAGCATTTT
j_gene: TRBJ1-5
v_gene: TRBV5-1
abundance: .
d_gene: TRBD1

CDR3aa: CASSWDPTVGEQYF
CDR3nt: TGTGCCAGCAGCTGGGACCCCACGGTGGGTGAGCAGTACTTC
j_gene: TRBJ2-7
v_gene: TRBV7-2
abundance: few
d_gene: .

CDR3aa: CASSEMRGGGTFEQFF
CDR3nt: TGTGCCAGCAGTGAAATGAGGGGGGGGGGCACATTTGAGCAGTTCTTC
j_gene: TRBJ2-1
v_gene: TRBV6-1
abundance: .
d_gene: .

CDR3aa: CSAHGTSRETQYF
CDR3nt: TGCAGTGCCCACGGGACTAGCCGGGAGACCCAGTACTTC
j_gene: TRBJ2-5
v_gene: TRBV20-1
abundance: .
d_gene: TRBD2

CDR3aa: CTSSLGGADTQYF
CDR3nt: TGTACCAGCAGCTTAGGAGGGGCAGATACGCAGTATTTT
j_gene: TRBJ2-3
v_gene: TRBV7-3
abundance: .
d_gene: .

CDR3aa: CASSRGSYNEQFF
CDR3nt: TGTGCCAGCTCGAGAGGCTCTTACAATGAGCAGTTCTTC
j_gene: TRBJ2-1
v_gene: TRBV12-3/TRBV12-4
abundance: .
d_gene: .

CDR3aa: CASSPSGLYNEQFF
CDR3nt: TGTGCCAGCAGTCCTAGCGGCCTTTACAATGAGCAGTTCTTC
j_gene: TRBJ2-1
v_gene: TRBV12-3/TRBV12-4
abundance: many
d_gene: TRBD2

CDR3aa: CASSPGQAFYGYTF
CDR3nt: TGTGCCAGCAGCCCCGGACAGGCCTTCTATGGCTACACCTTC
j_gene: TRBJ1-2
v_gene: TRBV7-8
abundance: .
d_gene: TRBD1

CDR3aa: CATSETGRNSPLHF
CDR3nt: TGTGCCACCAGTGAGACAGGGAGGAATTCACCCCTCCACTTT
j_gene: TRBJ1-6
v_gene: TRBV24-1
abundance: .
d_gene: TRBD1

CDR3aa: CASSYRASTFGNTIYF
CDR3nt: TGTGCCAGCAGTTACAGGGCCAGCACCTTTGGAAACACCATATATTTT
j_gene: TRBJ1-3
v_gene: TRBV6-5
abundance: .
d_gene: .

CDR3aa: CASSEVGLAGETQYF
CDR3nt: TGTGCCAGCAGTGAGGTGGGGCTAGCGGGAGAGACCCAGTACTTC
j_gene: TRBJ2-5
v_gene: TRBV2
abundance: .
d_gene: TRBD2

CDR3aa: CASSHMGRNTGELFF
CDR3nt: TGTGCCAGCAGCCATATGGGGAGGAACACCGGGGAGCTGTTTTTT
j_gene: TRBJ2-2
v_gene: TRBV3-1
abundance: few
d_gene: .

CDR3aa: CASRTGLAGGTGELFF
CDR3nt: TGTGCCAGCAGAACGGGACTAGCGGGAGGCACCGGGGAGCTGTTTTTT
j_gene: TRBJ2-2
v_gene: TRBV28
abundance: .
d_gene: TRBD2

CDR3aa: CAWSNYEQYF
CDR3nt: TGTGCCTGGAGTAACTACGAGCAGTACTTC
j_gene: TRBJ2-7
v_gene: TRBV30
abundance: .
d_gene: .

CDR3aa: CAWSPLSGNQPQHF
CDR3nt: TGTGCCTGGAGTCCGCTCTCAGGGAATCAGCCCCAGCATTTT
j_gene: TRBJ1-5
v_gene: TRBV30
abundance: few
d_gene: .

CDR3aa: CASSYGLRVSTDTQYF
CDR3nt: TGTGCCAGCAGTTATGGTCTCCGAGTTAGCACAGATACGCAGTATTTT
j_gene: TRBJ2-3
v_gene: TRBV6-1
abundance: .
d_gene: .

CDR3aa: CASRGSQGTPEAFF
CDR3nt: TGTGCCAGCAGGGGGTCACAGGGGACCCCTGAAGCTTTCTTT
j_gene: TRBJ1-1
v_gene: TRBV27
abundance: .
d_gene: TRBD1

CDR3aa: CAISESQGADNSPLHF
CDR3nt: TGTGCCATCAGTGAGTCTCAGGGGGCGGATAATTCACCCCTCCACTTT
j_gene: TRBJ1-6
v_gene: TRBV10-3
abundance: .
d_gene: TRBD1

CDR3aa: CASSLRGRSPLHF
CDR3nt: TGTGCCAGCAGCTTACGGGGGCGGTCACCCCTCCACTTT
j_gene: TRBJ1-6
v_gene: TRBV13
abundance: many
d_gene: .

CDR3aa: CASSPAGPTYEQYF
CDR3nt: TGCGCCAGCAGCCCAGCGGGACCGACCTACGAGCAGTACTTC
j_gene: TRBJ2-7
v_gene: TRBV5-1
abundance: .
d_gene: TRBD2

CDR3aa: CSATQNPGSYNEQFF
CDR3nt: TGCAGTGCTACGCAAAACCCGGGCTCCTACAATGAGCAGTTCTTC
j_gene: TRBJ2-1
v_gene: TRBV20-1
abundance: few
d_gene: .

CDR3aa: CSAVRPGRGYEQYF
CDR3nt: TGCAGTGCGGTCCGCCCCGGGAGAGGCTACGAGCAGTACTTC
j_gene: TRBJ2-7
v_gene: TRBV20-1
abundance: .
d_gene: .

CDR3aa: CSVAHGGRGYTF
CDR3nt: TGCAGCGTTGCTCATGGGGGACGTGGCTACACCTTC
j_gene: TRBJ1-2
v_gene: TRBV29-1
abundance: many
d_gene: .

CDR3aa: CASSYGQGGDKETQYF
CDR3nt: TGTGCCAGCAGCTACGGACAGGGCGGGGACAAAGAGACCCAGTACTTC
j_gene: TRBJ2-5
v_gene: TRBV7-9
abundance: .
d_gene: TRBD1

CDR3aa: CASSPGVSYNEQFF
CDR3nt: TGTGCCAGCAGCCCCGGTGTCTCCTACAATGAGCAGTTCTTC
j_gene: TRBJ2-1
v_gene: TRBV7-9
abundance: .
d_gene: .

CDR3aa: CAISRPGQGPYGYTF
CDR3nt: TGTGCCATCAGTCGACCGGGACAGGGGCCCTATGGCTACACCTTC
j_gene: TRBJ1-2
v_gene: TRBV10-3
abundance: many
d_gene: TRBD1

CDR3aa: CASSPGRQLGYGYTF
CDR3nt: TGTGCCAGTAGTCCCGGACGGCAGCTAGGCTATGGCTACACCTTC
j_gene: TRBJ1-2
v_gene: TRBV19
abundance: few
d_gene: .

CDR3aa: CATNGQGATTYF
CDR3nt: TGTGCCACCAACGGACAGGGGGCCACAACGTACTTC
j_gene: TRBJ2-4
v_gene: TRBV19
abundance: .
d_gene: TRBD1

CDR3aa: CASSQEGREGYGYTF
CDR3nt: TGTGCCAGCAGCCAAGAGGGCAGAGAGGGCTATGGCTACACCTTC
j_gene: TRBJ1-2
v_gene: TRBV3-1
abundance: few
d_gene: .

CDR3aa: CASSSGTSGNEQYF
CDR3nt: TGTGCCAGCAGCTCCGGGACTAGCGGCAACGAGCAGTACTTC
j_gene: TRBJ2-7
v_gene: TRBV7-2
abundance: few
d_gene: TRBD2

CDR3aa: CASSRGQGGYGYTF
CDR3nt: TGTGCCAGCAGCAGGGGACAGGGAGGCTATGGCTACACCTTC
j_gene: TRBJ1-2
v_gene: TRBV11-2
abundance: many
d_gene: TRBD1

CDR3aa: CASRTSIATREQYF
CDR3nt: TGTGCCAGCAGGACGTCGATAGCGACTCGCGAGCAGTACTTC
j_gene: TRBJ2-7
v_gene: TRBV2
abundance: many
d_gene: .

CDR3aa: CASSLKVGSSGANVLTF
CDR3nt: TGTGCCAGCAGTTTAAAGGTCGGTAGCTCTGGGGCCAACGTCCTGACTTTC
j_gene: TRBJ2-6
v_gene: TRBV28
abundance: .
d_gene: .

CDR3aa: CASSFGTSGGYNEQFF
CDR3nt: TGTGCCAGTAGTTTTGGGACTAGCGGGGGATACAATGAGCAGTTCTTC
j_gene: TRBJ2-1
v_gene: TRBV19
abundance: few
d_gene: TRBD2